The table lists the clone carrying this TCR beta chain with many counts. Time point: patch test 3, about 24 weeks after DPC sensitization. The treatment denotes: therapeutic diphenylcyclopropenone sensitization with weekly scalp DPC. The CDR3 is 13 residues long. CDR1 is DFQATT and CDR2 is SNEGSKA in the germline V gene (reference sequence). V lost 7 bases and J lost 3; bases outside the gene matches: 7. TCRdb reprocessed the RACE reads with MiXCR, giving one entry per CDR3 protein. This table has 55,000 to 75,000 distinct CDR3 sequences, around 12% appearing once. This entry comes from a study of human T cells and chemical hapten exposure.

The source was whole blood, collected in connection with sensitization to the hapten diphenylcyclopropenone (DPC). J is TRBJ1-1 and V is TRBV20-1; 8 bases match TRBD1. This sequence originates from a man in his thirties or forties with alopecia areata. Some clones in this sample may be carry-over from other donors' samples. CDR3 in DNA: TGCAGTGTCCCAGGACAGGGACACACTGAAGCTTTCTTT. Translation gives CSVPGQGHTEAFF.